This is a list of T cell receptor beta chains from one sample in a study of blood T cell repertoires in COVID-19. The data were produced by immunoSEQ multiplex PCR, yet TCRdb's version contains in-frame clones alone and is incomplete. The table records around 100,000 clones, 80% to 95% of them present only once. The sequenced sample consisted of peripheral blood. The source is a man in his forties or fifties with active COVID-19. Both conserved end residues are part of each CDR3. Each record gives: V gene, D gene, clone size, J gene, CDR3 protein, CDR3 DNA. D genes are given only for firm matches. Part of the rows lack a size; the others show once, few, many or a class for expanded clones.

>TRBV7-8|TRBD1|.|TRBJ1-5
CASSLGDRGHQPQHF
TGTGCCAGCAGCTTAGGGGACAGGGGCCATCAGCCCCAGCATTTT
>TRBV15|.|.|TRBJ2-1
CATSREPYNEQFF
TGTGCCACCAGCAGGGAGCCGTACAATGAGCAGTTCTTC
>TRBV7-8|TRBD2|.|TRBJ2-1
CASSLGTSGGANEQFF
TGTGCCAGCAGCTTAGGGACTAGCGGGGGGGCCAATGAGCAGTTCTTC
>TRBV4-2|.|.|TRBJ2-3
CASSQDQDTQYF
TGTGCCAGCAGCCAAGATCAGGATACGCAGTATTTT
>TRBV2|TRBD1|.|TRBJ2-7
CASRGTGPYEQYF
TGTGCCAGCAGGGGGACAGGCCCCTACGAGCAGTACTTC
>TRBV7-6|TRBD2|.|TRBJ2-2
CASLPRGASRLPGELFF
TGTGCCAGCCTCCCGCGGGGGGCGTCAAGGCTACCCGGGGAGCTGTTTTTT
>TRBV7-6|TRBD2|.|TRBJ2-1
CASSSSLAGSSYNEQFF
TGTGCCAGCAGCTCATCTCTAGCGGGCTCCTCCTACAATGAGCAGTTCTTC
>TRBV5-1|.|few|TRBJ1-5
CASSPGLGPNSNQPQHF
TGCGCCAGCAGCCCGGGACTAGGCCCGAATAGCAATCAGCCCCAGCATTTT
>TRBV5-6|TRBD1|.|TRBJ1-6
CASSRDRGPSPLHF
TGTGCCAGCAGCCGGGACAGGGGGCCTTCACCCCTCCACTTT
>TRBV5-1|.|.|TRBJ2-5
CASSLEFQETQYF
TGCGCCAGCAGTCTAGAGTTCCAAGAGACCCAGTACTTC
>TRBV7-2|TRBD1|.|TRBJ1-1
CASSLGQRDTEAFF
TGTGCCAGCAGCTTGGGACAGCGAGACACTGAAGCTTTCTTT
>TRBV9|.|.|TRBJ1-3
CASSPRGNSGNTIYF
TGTGCCAGCAGCCCACGGGGTAACTCTGGAAACACCATATATTTT
>TRBV7-9|.|.|TRBJ1-2
CASSLYSYERYGYTF
TGTGCCAGCAGCTTATACAGCTACGAACGTTATGGCTACACCTTC
>TRBV15|.|.|TRBJ1-3
CATSRVAGSSGNTIYF
TGTGCCACCAGCAGAGTCGCAGGTAGCTCTGGAAACACCATATATTTT
>TRBV10-3|.|.|TRBJ2-1
CAISPGEGKNEQFF
TGTGCCATCAGTCCCGGGGAAGGGAAAAATGAGCAGTTCTTC
>TRBV5-1|.|.|TRBJ2-3
CASSLGLPRVTDTQYF
TGCGCCAGCAGCTTGGGACTACCCCGGGTCACAGATACGCAGTATTTT